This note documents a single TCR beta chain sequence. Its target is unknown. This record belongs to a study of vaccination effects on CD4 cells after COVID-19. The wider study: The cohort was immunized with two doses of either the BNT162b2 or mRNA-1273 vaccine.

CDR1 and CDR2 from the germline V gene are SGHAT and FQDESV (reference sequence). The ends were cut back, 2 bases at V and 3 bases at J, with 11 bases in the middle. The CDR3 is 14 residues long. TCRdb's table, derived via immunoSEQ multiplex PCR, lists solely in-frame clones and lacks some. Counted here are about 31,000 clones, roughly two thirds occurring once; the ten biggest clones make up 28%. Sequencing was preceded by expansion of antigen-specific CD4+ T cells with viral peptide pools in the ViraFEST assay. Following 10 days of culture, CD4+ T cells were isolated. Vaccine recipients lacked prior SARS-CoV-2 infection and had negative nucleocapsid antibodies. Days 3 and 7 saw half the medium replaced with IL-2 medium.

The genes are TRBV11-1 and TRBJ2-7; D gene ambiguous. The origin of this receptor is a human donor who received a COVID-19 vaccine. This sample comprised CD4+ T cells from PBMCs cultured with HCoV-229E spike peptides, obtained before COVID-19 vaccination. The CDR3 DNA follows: TGTGCCAGCAGCTTATTTGGGTTTGGCTACGAGCAGTACTTC. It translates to CASSLFGFGYEQYF.